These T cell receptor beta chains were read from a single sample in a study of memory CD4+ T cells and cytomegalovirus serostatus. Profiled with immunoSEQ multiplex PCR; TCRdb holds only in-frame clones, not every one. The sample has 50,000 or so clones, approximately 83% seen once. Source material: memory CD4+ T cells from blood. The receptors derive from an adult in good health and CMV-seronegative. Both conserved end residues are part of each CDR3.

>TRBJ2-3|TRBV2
CASRDGWGDTQYF
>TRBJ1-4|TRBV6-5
CASSYAGANEKLFF
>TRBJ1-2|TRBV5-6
CASTPSGSPPNYGYTF
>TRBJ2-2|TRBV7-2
CASRSIGELFF
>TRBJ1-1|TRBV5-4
CASSLGGQGKAFF
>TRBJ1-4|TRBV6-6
CASRAGVREKLFF
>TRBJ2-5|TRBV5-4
CASSLSSGDQETQYF
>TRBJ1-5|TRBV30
CAWSQGASNQPQHF
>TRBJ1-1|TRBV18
CASSSGQGGSNTEAFF
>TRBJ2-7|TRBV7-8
CASSLGFGTGALQYF
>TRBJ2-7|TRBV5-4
CASSSAGADYEQYF
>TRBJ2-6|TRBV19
CASSRQGPHPGLSGANVLTF
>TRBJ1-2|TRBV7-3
CASSPTGRDGYTF
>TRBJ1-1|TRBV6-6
CASSYLQSNTEAFF
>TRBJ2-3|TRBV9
CASSRGLLITDTQYF
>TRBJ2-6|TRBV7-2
CASSLPRQGASGANVLTF
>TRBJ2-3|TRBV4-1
CASSPDPRRTDTQYF
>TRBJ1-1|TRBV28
CATDSVDPPEAFF
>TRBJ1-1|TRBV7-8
CASSLSLGGARVPEAFF
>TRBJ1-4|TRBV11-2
CASSSAGGNEKLFF
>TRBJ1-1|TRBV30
CAWRAGLGRDRANTEAFF
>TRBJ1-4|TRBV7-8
CASRNRDRGDEKLFF
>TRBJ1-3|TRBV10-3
CAISGLDRSSGNTIYF
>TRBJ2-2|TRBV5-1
CASRGSFGTGELFF
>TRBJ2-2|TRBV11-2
CASSKHETGPGELFF
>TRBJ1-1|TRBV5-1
CASSLGQGAEAFF
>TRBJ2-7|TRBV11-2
CASSPSDGFQPTYEQYF
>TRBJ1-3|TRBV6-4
CASSVGGGAPGNTIYF
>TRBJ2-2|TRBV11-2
CASSPRTGTGNTGELFF
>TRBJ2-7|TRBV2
CASSEWGEQYF
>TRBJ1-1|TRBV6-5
CASSYDRLNTEAFF
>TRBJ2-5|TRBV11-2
CASSRDRGETQYF
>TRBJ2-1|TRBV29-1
CSVVRQGIYNEQFF
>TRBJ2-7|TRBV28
CASALYSAGQGTYEQYF
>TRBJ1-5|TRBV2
CASSGTANQPQHF
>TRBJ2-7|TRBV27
CASSQRTGGDGEQYF
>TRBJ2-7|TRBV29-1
CSALNHRDPYEQYF
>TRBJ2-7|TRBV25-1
CASSEDRPPYEQYF
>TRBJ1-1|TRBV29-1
CSVEGRPGAQISNTEAFF
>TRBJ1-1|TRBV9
CASSALPGGNTEAFF
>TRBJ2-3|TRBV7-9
CASSLAAGGPPSTDTQYF
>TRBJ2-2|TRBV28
CASTQGVGGELFF
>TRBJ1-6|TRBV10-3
CAISESEGIGSPLHF
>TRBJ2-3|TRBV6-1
CASSYSGGTDTQYF
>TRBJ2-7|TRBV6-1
CASSEWLQGNNGMYF
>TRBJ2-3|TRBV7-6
CASSLGASTSTDTQYF
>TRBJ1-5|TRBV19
CASSIDWRGSAQPQHF
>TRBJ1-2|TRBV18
CASSPGVDRGHGYTF